This paragraph reports one T cell receptor (beta chain). This sample was included in a study of blood T cell repertoires in COVID-19. Method: immunoSEQ multiplex PCR; TCRdb's copy keeps in-frame clones and lacks some. The table lists around 250,000 clones, around 84% of them singletons, with roughly 4% in the top ten. V lost 4 bases, J lost 9 bases, and 13 bases lay in between. This CDR3 comprises 14 residues. Germline CDR1 and CDR2: WSHSY and SAAADI. The clonotype comes from a man younger than 40 with acute COVID-19. The rearrangement uses TRBV10-2 and TRBJ1-6; D call uncertain. Sequencing was carried out using PBMCs or T cells enriched from blood (not recorded which). Here the CDR3 DNA reads TGCGCCAGCAGTGTATCGGGGAGCGGTTCACCCCTCCACTTT. This translates into CASSVSGSGSPLHF.